These 13 T cell receptor beta chains share one sample of origin, sequenced in a study of blood T cell repertoires in COVID-19. Data came from immunoSEQ multiplex PCR; TCRdb stores just in-frame clones and leaves some out. The repertoire consists of around 300,000 clones, with around 86% occurring once and the leading ten covering 0.94%. The specimen sequenced was peripheral blood. These receptors originate from a woman aged 35 to 49 who had recovered from COVID-19.

V is TRBV28 and J is TRBJ2-1; 8 positions agree with TRBD1. V was pared by 1 base and J by 6 bases, with 8 bases of the junction left unmatched. Germline CDR1 and CDR2: MDHEN and SYDVKM. The CDR3 is 16 amino acids. The CDR3, as DNA: TGTGCCAGCAGTTTATTCAGGGGGCTAGAAGGCAATGAGCAGTTCTTC. This sequence encodes CASSLFRGLEGNEQFF.

The chain carries TRBV5-8 and TRBJ2-3, with 9 bases matching TRBD1. The length of the CDR3 is 16 residues. V trimming: 4 bases; J trimming: 1 base; junction bases outside the gene matches: 7. Germline lookup yields CDR1 SGHTS and CDR2 YDEGEE. CDR3 in DNA: TGTGCCAGCAGCGCTAGGACAGGGGTAGGCACAGATACGCAGTATTTT. This encodes CASSARTGVGTDTQYF.

V is TRBV2 and J is TRBJ1-1; 9 bases are a match to TRBD1. Germline V gene data show CDR1 as SNHLY and CDR2 as FYNNEI. V was pared by 5 bases and J by 4 bases, with 5 bases of the junction left unmatched. The CDR3 is 14 residues long. CDR3 amino acids: CASSYDRGSTEAFF. CDR3 nucleotide sequence: TGTGCCAGCAGTTACGACAGGGGGAGCACTGAAGCTTTCTTT. Drawing the rest from reference TRBV2 and TRBJ1-1, the complete variable domain is EPEVTQTPSHQVTQMGQEVILRCVPISNHLYFYWYRQILGQKVEFLVSFYNNEISEKSEIFDDQFSVERPDGSNFTLKIRSTKLEDSAMYFCASSYDRGSTEAFFGQGTRLTVV.

The chain is built from TRBV9 and TRBJ2-2, with 7 bases that match TRBD1. Germline CDR1 and CDR2: SGDLS and YYNGEE. Unmatched junction bases numbered 4, after V lost 3 bases and J lost 5 bases. The CDR3 loop spans 14 amino acids. In DNA form, the CDR3 reads TGTGCCAGCAGCGCGGGACAGATAACCGGGGAGCTGTTTTTT. Amino acid sequence: CASSAGQITGELFF.

The rearrangement joins TRBV7-2 to TRBJ2-1; the match to TRBD2 covers 9 bases. This CDR3 has 16 amino acids. Germline values: CDR1 SGHTA, CDR2 FQGNSA. The V segment lost 5 bases and the J segment 13 bases; nucleotides outside the gene matches: 18. In DNA, the CDR3 is TGTGCCAGCAGCCTCCTCGGGGGATCCCTAGCGGGGTTTCAGTTCTTC. It is translated as CASSLLGGSLAGFQFF.

This clone was detected a few times. This rearrangement joins TRBV6-6 to TRBJ2-7; 12 positions agree with TRBD2. Germline V gives CDR1 MNHNY, CDR2 SVGAGI (reference sequence). The CDR3 spans 15 residues. With V trimmed by 5 bases and J by 4 bases, 6 bases remained unmatched. CDR3: CASSRLAGVNYEQYF. The CDR3 DNA sequence: TGTGCCAGCAGTCGACTAGCGGGAGTAAATTACGAGCAGTACTTC.

This rearrangement joins TRBV7-3 to TRBJ2-2; 15 bases fit TRBD2. The trim removed 5 bases at V and 3 bases at J, leaving 13 bases unmatched. The CDR3 has 20 amino acids. Per germline, CDR1 SGHTA and CDR2 FQGTGA. In DNA, the CDR3 is TGTGCCAGCAGCCTGGAGGGACTAGCGGGAGGAACAGGTTACACCGGGGAGCTGTTTTTT. It is translated as CASSLEGLAGGTGYTGELFF. Full variable domain (outside the CDR3, taken from reference TRBV7-3 and TRBJ2-2): GAGVSQTPSNKVTEKGKYVELRCDPISGHTALYWYRQSLGQGPEFLIYFQGTGAADDSGLPNDRFFAVRPEGSVSTLKIQRTERGDSAVYLCASSLEGLAGGTGYTGELFFGEGSRLTVL.

The chain has TRBV11-2 and TRBJ1-6, with D perhaps TRBD1 (6 bases). CDR1 is SGHAT, CDR2 FQNNGV, per germline. The CDR3 extends over 16 amino acids. Trimming removed 5 bases from V and 4 bases from J, with 15 bases in between. CDR3 nucleotide sequence: TGTGCCAGCAGCGGAAAGGACAGTCAATATAATTCACCCCTCCACTTT. This encodes CASSGKDSQYNSPLHF.

J is TRBJ2-2 and V is TRBV2, with TRBD2 matching 10 bases. The CDR3 is made up of 16 amino acids. Germline V gene sequence: CDR1 SNHLY, CDR2 FYNNEI. Trimming cost V 3 bases and J 1 base; bases outside gene matches: 2. The CDR3 nucleotides read TGTGCCAGCAGTGAGAGACTAGCGGGGAACACCGGGGAGCTGTTTTTT. Translating it yields CASSERLAGNTGELFF.

The CDR3 spells CATSDPGRAEAFF. Written as DNA, the CDR3 is TGTGCCACCAGTGATCCGGGCAGGGCGGAAGCTTTCTTT. This chain uses TRBV24-1 with TRBJ1-1, with D perhaps matching TRBD1 (5 bases). The V gene lost 3 bases and the J gene lost 8 bases, with 12 bases spanning the gap. Germline V lookup: CDR1 KGHDR, CDR2 SFDVKD. CDR3 length: 13 amino acids.

The chain couples TRBV7-2 to TRBJ2-5; D is possibly TRBD2 (5 bases). In germline, CDR1 is SGHTA, CDR2 FQGNSA. The germline V and J ends were trimmed by 1 base and 0 bases, with 12 bases remaining between them. CDR3 size: 16 residues. CDR3 amino acids: CASSLVWAGNQETQYF. The CDR3 DNA reads TGTGCCAGCAGCTTAGTCTGGGCGGGTAACCAAGAGACCCAGTACTTC.

J is TRBJ1-5 and V is TRBV30; tentatively, D is TRBD1 (5 bases). Germline values: CDR1 GTSNPN, CDR2 SVGIG (reference sequence). Trimming took 4 bases from V and 6 from J, leaving 13 bases between them. CDR3 length: 13 amino acids. The CDR3 region is CAWTASGGQPQHF. In nucleotides, the CDR3 is TGTGCCTGGACCGCCAGCGGGGGTCAGCCCCAGCATTTT. Drawing the rest from reference TRBV30 and TRBJ1-5, the complete variable domain is SQTIHQWPATLVQPVGSPLSLECTVEGTSNPNLYWYRQAAGRGLQLLFYSVGIGQISSEVPQNLSASRPQDRQFILSSKKLLLSDSGFYLCAWTASGGQPQHFGDGTRLSIL.

V usage is TRBV7-2 and J usage is TRBJ2-7, with D possibly being TRBD1 (6 bases). Germline lookup yields CDR1 SGHTA and CDR2 FQGNSA. The CDR3 covers 14 residues. Trimming removed 2 bases at V and 5 bases at J, with 13 bases between. The CDR3 DNA is TGTGCCAGCAGCTTATGGCAGGGGAAGGACGAGCAGTACTTC. This codes for CASSLWQGKDEQYF.